This TCR beta chain was found in a study of T-cell memory formation after mild COVID-19. MiXCR, applied by TCRdb to the 5' RACE reads, yields one record per CDR3 protein. The sample has 390,000 or so distinct CDR3 sequences, 16% seen once. General study points: Those CD4+ clones that contracted were mainly in CM and EM (CD8+ ones in EMRA).

The CDR3 spans 13 residues. The junction had 4 bases not matched to a gene; V was cut back by 6 bases and J by 3 bases. Germline lookup yields CDR1 SGHNT and CDR2 YYREEE (reference sequence). This clonotype was detected only a few times. What it binds is not known. Material: PBMCs or a T cell subset sorted from them (not recorded which). The J gene is TRBJ2-3, the V gene TRBV5-4, with 7 bases fitting TRBD1. This sequence originates from a man in his late teens or twenties who had mild COVID-19 (a few samples of this study predate the infection). Cell type and time point are not known. CDR3 amino acids: CASNDRVTDTQYF. The CDR3 bases are TGTGCCAGCAACGACAGGGTTACAGATACGCAGTATTTT.